Shown below are 8 T cell receptor beta chains from a single sample sequenced in a study of cytomegalovirus exposure and HLA in healthy donors. Primers: 60 Vbeta forward and 13 Jbeta reverse. TCRdb's table, derived via immunoSEQ multiplex PCR, lists solely in-frame clones and lacks some. The table shows 95,000 to 110,000 clones, with nearly 80% occurring only once. Sequencing used PBMCs. Receptors were obtained from a man aged 60 to 69 in good health and CMV-seropositive.

This clone has only one observation. This rearrangement joins TRBV6-4 to TRBJ2-3; a possible D gene is TRBD2 (5 bases). The germline CDR1 and CDR2 sequences are MRHNA and SNTAGT. V was trimmed by 4 bases and J by 6 bases, leaving 11 bases between them. The CDR3 is 13 residues long. The CDR3 region is CASSVEGPDTQYF. CDR3 DNA sequence: TGTGCCAGCAGTGTAGAGGGTCCGGATACGCAGTATTTT.

The J gene is TRBJ2-7, the V gene TRBV27, with TRBD1 matching 8 bases. Germline V gene data show CDR1 as MNHEY and CDR2 as SMNVEV (reference sequence). Trimming took 6 bases from V and 6 from J; bases not matched to a gene: 7. The length of the CDR3 is 13 residues. The CDR3 here is CASSRTGTSEQYF. DNA of the CDR3: TGTGCCAGCAGCCGGACAGGGACCAGCGAGCAGTACTTC.

The chain recombines TRBV2 with TRBJ2-3, with a tentative D call TRBD1 (6 bases). The CDR3 runs 15 residues. Trimming took off 7 bases at V and 3 bases at J, with 17 bases between the two ends. The germline gives CDR1 SNHLY, CDR2 FYNNEI. The CDR3 nucleotides read TGTGCCAGCAAACGTAGTGCAGGGGAAACAGATACGCAGTATTTT. Amino acids: CASKRSAGETDTQYF.

This clone was counted a few times. The V and J genes are TRBV5-6 and TRBJ1-4, with 9 bases that match TRBD1. This CDR3 spans 17 amino acids. V lost 2 bases to trimming and J lost 1 base; unmatched junction nucleotides: 6. From germline, CDR1 is SGHDT and CDR2 YYEEEE. DNA for the CDR3: TGTGCCAGCAGCTTTGGGACAGGGTGGGGAACTAATGAAAAACTGTTTTTT. This codes for CASSFGTGWGTNEKLFF.

The V gene is TRBV19, the J gene TRBJ2-5; 7 positions agree with TRBD1. The CDR3 length is 14 residues. V trimming: 5 bases; J trimming: 1 base; junction bases outside the gene matches: 4. Germline V lookup: CDR1 LNHDA, CDR2 SQIVND (reference sequence). CDR3 nucleotide sequence: TGTGCCAGTAGTTCAGGACAGGCCCAAGAGACCCAGTACTTC. This codes for CASSSGQAQETQYF.

In DNA, the CDR3 is TGTGCCAGTAGTATTTTTGTAGCTAATGAAAAACTGTTTTTT. Translated: CASSIFVANEKLFF. The chain couples TRBV19 to TRBJ1-4; D is unresolved. The V gene lost 3 bases and the J gene lost 3 bases, with 8 bases spanning the gap. The CDR3 length is 14 residues. The germline CDR1 and CDR2 sequences are LNHDA and SQIVND (reference sequence).

The chain links TRBV28 to TRBJ1-6, with 9 bases identical to TRBD1. V trimming: 10 bases; J trimming: 9 bases; junction bases outside the gene matches: 4. Germline V CDR1 and CDR2: MDHEN, SYDVKM. The CDR3 sequence is 12 residues long. DNA for the CDR3: TGTGCCACCGGGACAGGGCCTTCACCCCTCCACTTT. Its translation: CATGTGPSPLHF.

The chain has TRBV5-4 and TRBJ2-4; TRBD2 aligns across 7 bases. V lost 2 bases to trimming and J lost 6 bases; unmatched junction nucleotides: 11. This CDR3 is 16 amino acids long. Germline CDR1 SGHNT, CDR2 YYREEE (reference sequence). The DNA of the CDR3 is TGTGCCAGCAGCTTACCCGGGGCGACGGGGGGAAACATTCAGTACTTC. This sequence encodes CASSLPGATGGNIQYF.